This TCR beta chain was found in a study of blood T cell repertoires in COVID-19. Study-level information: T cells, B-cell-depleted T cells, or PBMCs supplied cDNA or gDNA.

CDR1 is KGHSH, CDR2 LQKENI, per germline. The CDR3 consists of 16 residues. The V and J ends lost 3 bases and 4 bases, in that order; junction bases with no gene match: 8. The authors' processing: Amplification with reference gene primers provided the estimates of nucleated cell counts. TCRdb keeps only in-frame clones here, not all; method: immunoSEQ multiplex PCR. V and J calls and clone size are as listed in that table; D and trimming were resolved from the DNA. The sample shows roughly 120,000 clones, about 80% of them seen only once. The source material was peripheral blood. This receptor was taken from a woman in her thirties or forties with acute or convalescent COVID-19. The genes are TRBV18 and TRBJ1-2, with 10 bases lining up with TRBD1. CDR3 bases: TGTGCCAGCTCACCGGTTGCGACAGGGGGCCTCTATGGCTACACCTTC. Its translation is CASSPVATGGLYGYTF.